Below, 27 T cell receptor beta chains from the same sample are listed, as sequenced in a study of cytomegalovirus exposure and HLA in healthy donors. With 60 Vbeta and 13 Jbeta primers, the PCR was carried out. The method was immunoSEQ multiplex PCR; TCRdb's version includes in-frame clones alone and lacks a portion of them. The table includes under 150,000 clones, around 78% detected once. The specimen was PBMCs. The receptors were gathered from a man aged 40-49 years in good health and CMV-seropositive.

J is TRBJ2-7 and V is TRBV2; 7 nucleotides agree with TRBD1. Per the germline V gene, CDR1 is SNHLY and CDR2 is FYNNEI. The J segment lost 0 bases and the V segment lost 10 bases, leaving 6 bases of the junction unmatched. CDR3 size: 13 residues. Here the CDR3 DNA reads TGTGCCAACACACAGGGGAACTCCTACGAGCAGTACTTC. It translates to CANTQGNSYEQYF.

This clone is a singleton in its sample. The V and J genes are TRBV28 and TRBJ1-6; no firm D call. Germline CDR1 MDHEN, CDR2 SYDVKM. Trimming stripped 2 bases from V and 13 bases from J, with 9 bases between. The CDR3 runs to 12 residues. The CDR3 coding sequence is TGTGCCAGCAGTTTACCACACGGGCCCCTCCACTTT. Encoded protein: CASSLPHGPLHF.

This clone was detected only a few times. J is TRBJ1-3 and V is TRBV18; a possible D gene is TRBD1 (5 bases). Deletions cut 2 bases from V and 0 bases from J, with 5 bases between. The CDR3 runs 14 residues. Germline V gene data show CDR1 as KGHSH and CDR2 as LQKENI. The CDR3 is CASSPDSSGNTIYF. Written as DNA, the CDR3 is TGTGCCAGCTCACCAGACAGCTCTGGAAACACCATATATTTT.

This sequence joins TRBV6-5 and TRBJ2-7, with 11 positions matching TRBD2. Per the germline V gene, CDR1 is MNHEY and CDR2 is SVGAGI. The CDR3 consists of 14 residues. J lost 2 bases, V lost 11 bases, and 8 bases had no gene match. For the CDR3, the DNA is TGTGCCTCCGGACGACTAGCGGGACCCTACGAGCAGTACTTC. Translated: CASGRLAGPYEQYF.

This chain links TRBV30 with TRBJ2-7; 11 positions agree with TRBD1. CDR1 and CDR2 (germline): GTSNPN, SVGIG (reference sequence). Trimming removed 2 bases from V and 5 bases from J; junction bases left unmatched: 8. There are 15 residues in the CDR3. CDR3 sequence: CAWSNGQGARNEQYF. As DNA, the CDR3 is TGTGCCTGGAGTAACGGACAGGGGGCGCGTAACGAGCAGTACTTC.

This chain's CDR3 is CASSTQLAGGETQYF. In DNA, the CDR3 is TGTGCCAGTAGTACCCAACTAGCGGGAGGAGAGACCCAGTACTTC. The chain uses TRBV19 and TRBJ2-5; 12 bases map to TRBD2. The trim removed 4 bases at V and 4 bases at J, leaving 4 bases unmatched. Germline values: CDR1 LNHDA, CDR2 SQIVND (reference sequence). This CDR3 has 15 residues. The complete variable domain, with remaining parts taken from reference TRBV19 and TRBJ2-5, reads DGGITQSPKYLFRKEGQNVTLSCEQNLNHDAMYWYRQDPGQGLRLIYYSQIVNDFQKGDIAEGYSVSREKKESFPLTVTSAQKNPTAFYLCASSTQLAGGETQYFGPGTRLLVL.

The chain is built from TRBV5-1 and TRBJ1-1; D is ambiguous. CDR1 is SGHRS, CDR2 YFSETQ, per germline. Trimming left V 1 base short and J 1 base short, with 8 bases between. This CDR3 has 14 residues. The CDR3 region is CASSLSSGNTEAFF. For the CDR3, the DNA is TGCGCCAGCAGCTTGAGTTCGGGGAACACTGAAGCTTTCTTT.

The rearrangement links TRBV7-9 to TRBJ2-7; 9 nucleotides match TRBD1. There are 14 residues in the CDR3. Germline V gene lookup returns CDR1 SEHNR and CDR2 FQNEAQ (reference sequence). With 1 base clipped from V and 5 bases from J, the junction kept 3 bases outside the gene matches. The CDR3 region is CASSLGDRVDEQYF. CDR3 sequence (DNA): TGTGCCAGCAGCTTAGGGGACAGGGTTGACGAGCAGTACTTC.

This rearrangement joins TRBV7-3 to TRBJ2-1; 8 positions match TRBD2. The CDR3 runs 15 residues. Germline V gene lookup returns CDR1 SGHTA and CDR2 FQGTGA. V lost 2 bases and J lost 3; bases outside the gene matches: 3. CDR3 protein: CASSLVTSGYNEQFF. CDR3 nucleotides: TGTGCCAGCAGCTTAGTTACTAGCGGCTACAATGAGCAGTTCTTC.

The chain links TRBV2 to TRBJ2-4; tentative D call: TRBD1 (5 bases). The germline V gene has CDR1 SNHLY and CDR2 FYNNEI. Trimming cost V 6 bases and J 3 bases, with 12 bases left between them. This CDR3 contains 14 residues. In DNA, the CDR3 is TGTGCCAGCAGAGGGGCAAGGGGCAAAAACATTCAGTACTTC. Encoded protein: CASRGARGKNIQYF. The full variable domain, completed using reference TRBV2 and TRBJ2-4, is EPEVTQTPSHQVTQMGQEVILRCVPISNHLYFYWYRQILGQKVEFLVSFYNNEISEKSEIFDDQFSVERPDGSNFTLKIRSTKLEDSAMYFCASRGARGKNIQYFGAGTRLSVL.

This clone has only a few counts. This chain links TRBV7-9 with TRBJ2-3; weak D call: TRBD1 (6 bases). Per the germline V gene, CDR1 is SEHNR and CDR2 is FQNEAQ (reference sequence). The CDR3 spans 15 residues. V dropped 11 bases and J dropped 2 bases, with 20 bases sitting between them. CDR3 sequence: CACWWGLGDTDTQYF. CDR3 bases: TGTGCCTGCTGGTGGGGGCTCGGCGACACAGATACGCAGTATTTT.

This chain joins TRBV27 and TRBJ2-7; TRBD1 agrees at 8 bases. The CDR3 runs to 14 residues. From germline, CDR1 is MNHEY and CDR2 SMNVEV (reference sequence). V trimming: 6 bases; J trimming: 0 bases; junction bases outside the gene matches: 4. The CDR3 coding sequence is TGTGCCAGCAGCCGGACAGGGAGCTCCTACGAGCAGTACTTC. Translation gives CASSRTGSSYEQYF.

V and J are TRBV7-9 and TRBJ2-3; D not certain. The germline V gene has CDR1 SEHNR and CDR2 FQNEAQ (reference sequence). The CDR3 loop spans 12 amino acids. V lost 1 base to trimming and J lost 6 bases, with 5 bases between them. CDR3 in amino acids: CASSLVIDTQYF. The CDR3 DNA reads TGTGCCAGCAGCTTAGTTATTGATACGCAGTATTTT.

J is TRBJ2-1 and V is TRBV7-9; 9 nucleotides line up with TRBD2. V lost 5 bases to trimming and J lost 6 bases; unmatched junction nucleotides: 17. The CDR3 loop spans 18 amino acids. Germline V CDR1 and CDR2: SEHNR, FQNEAQ (reference sequence). The CDR3 spells CASSPGTQGLASGNEQFF. CDR3 nucleotides: TGTGCCAGCAGCCCCGGGACTCAAGGACTAGCGAGTGGCAATGAGCAGTTCTTC.

The chain has TRBV7-2 and TRBJ1-1; no clear D. CDR3 length: 13 amino acids. Germline lookup yields CDR1 SGHTA and CDR2 FQGNSA. V dropped 2 bases and J dropped 3 bases, with 7 bases sitting between them. CDR3 nucleotides: TGTGCCAGCAGCTTAAGTCGGGACACTGAAGCTTTCTTT. Residues: CASSLSRDTEAFF. Full variable domain (outside the CDR3, taken from reference TRBV7-2 and TRBJ1-1): GAGVSQSPSNKVTEKGKDVELRCDPISGHTALYWYRQSLGQGLEFLIYFQGNSAPDKSGLPSDRFSAERTGGSVSTLTIQRTQQEDSAVYLCASSLSRDTEAFFGQGTRLTVV.

The chain joins TRBV28 to TRBJ2-7; TRBD2 might be the D (5 bases). The CDR3 is made up of 16 amino acids. Per germline, CDR1 MDHEN and CDR2 SYDVKM. V was cut by 4 bases and J by 2 bases, with 18 bases left in between. The CDR3 coding sequence is TGTGCCAGCAGTTCTCCCCAGGCGGGTACAGCCTACGAGCAGTACTTC. Protein product: CASSSPQAGTAYEQYF.

This clone has more than one count but fewer than ten. The chain links TRBV27 to TRBJ2-2; 10 bases map to TRBD2. Unmatched junction bases numbered 6, after V lost 1 base and J lost 4 bases. CDR3 size: 17 residues. CDR1 is MNHEY, CDR2 SMNVEV, per germline (reference sequence). DNA for the CDR3: TGTGCCAGCAGTTTATTGTCCCTAGCGGGAGTCACCGGGGAGCTGTTTTTT. As protein: CASSLLSLAGVTGELFF.

The rearrangement uses TRBV15 and TRBJ1-1; TRBD1 is a possible D gene (5 bases). Trimming shortened V by 0 bases and J by 10 bases, and 12 bases separated the two germline ends. CDR1 LNHNV and CDR2 YYDKDF come from the germline V gene (reference sequence). The CDR3 length is 13 residues. In DNA form, the CDR3 reads TGTGCCACCAGCAGAGAAGCGGGGGAAGCAGCTTTCTTT. Translated: CATSREAGEAAFF.

The V call is TRBV15, the J call TRBJ2-5, with D perhaps TRBD2 (5 bases). The CDR3 consists of 16 residues. The germline V and J ends were trimmed by 0 bases and 4 bases, with 15 bases remaining between them. Germline V lookup: CDR1 LNHNV, CDR2 YYDKDF (reference sequence). CDR3 nucleotide sequence: TGTGCCACCAGCAGAGATGGAACTCCCCGGGGAGAGACCCAGTACTTC. Protein product: CATSRDGTPRGETQYF.

In its sample, this clone was seen once. The rearrangement links TRBV10-2 to TRBJ2-1, with D uncertain. CDR3 length: 12 amino acids. From germline, CDR1 is WSHSY and CDR2 SAAADI. The germline V and J ends were trimmed by 7 bases and 5 bases, with 9 bases remaining between them. This CDR3 is CASKEIDNEQFF. The CDR3 nucleotides are TGCGCCAGCAAGGAGATCGACAATGAGCAGTTCTTC.

The chain is built from TRBV5-1 and TRBJ1-3; D unclear. V shed 4 bases and J shed 0 bases, with 17 bases lying between them. This CDR3 is 17 amino acids long. CDR1 SGHRS and CDR2 YFSETQ come from the germline V gene. The chain's CDR3 is CASSPGNTLSSGNTIYF. In DNA form, the CDR3 reads TGCGCCAGCAGCCCCGGGAACACCTTAAGCTCTGGAAACACCATATATTTT.

This clone was observed a handful of times. The chain combines TRBV2 with TRBJ2-7; no clear D gene. CDR3 length: 13 amino acids. CDR1 is SNHLY, CDR2 FYNNEI, per germline. Trimming took off 1 base at V and 9 bases at J, with 13 bases between the two ends. The CDR3 DNA reads as TGTGCCAGCAGTGAAGGTCCTTGGAGTGGGCAGTACTTC. It yields the protein CASSEGPWSGQYF.

The chain joins TRBV5-1 to TRBJ2-1, with 15 positions matching TRBD2. The CDR3 covers 17 residues. V shed 5 bases, J shed 6 bases, and the junction held 9 bases outside the gene matches. Germline CDR1 is SGHRS and CDR2 is YFSETQ. The CDR3 nucleotides are TGCGCCAGCAGTGGACTAGCGGGAGGGCCGGGCGGCAATGAGCAGTTCTTC. Its translation is CASSGLAGGPGGNEQFF.

This chain connects TRBV5-1 to TRBJ2-3; D call uncertain. The CDR3 has 16 amino acids. V was cut by 1 base and J by 2 bases, with 14 bases left in between. The germline gives CDR1 SGHRS, CDR2 YFSETQ. In nucleotides, the CDR3 is TGCGCCAGCAGCTTGAGACTTCCCCGCCCCACAGATACGCAGTATTTT. Translation: CASSLRLPRPTDTQYF.

The genes are TRBV19 and TRBJ1-1; no firm D call. Germline V gene lookup returns CDR1 LNHDA and CDR2 SQIVND (reference sequence). The CDR3 is made up of 13 amino acids. Trimming took 5 bases from V and 3 from J, leaving 10 bases between them. The CDR3 region is CASSLQRDTEAFF. The CDR3, as DNA: TGTGCCAGTAGTCTACAGAGGGACACTGAAGCTTTCTTT. Full variable domain (outside the CDR3, taken from reference TRBV19 and TRBJ1-1): DGGITQSPKYLFRKEGQNVTLSCEQNLNHDAMYWYRQDPGQGLRLIYYSQIVNDFQKGDIAEGYSVSREKKESFPLTVTSAQKNPTAFYLCASSLQRDTEAFFGQGTRLTVV.

This sequence joins TRBV6-1 and TRBJ1-1; 7 positions agree with TRBD1. The CDR3 loop spans 16 amino acids. Germline CDR1 and CDR2: MNHNS and SASEGT. The V gene end was trimmed by 3 bases and the J gene end by 0 bases; junction bases not matched to a gene: 7. For the CDR3, the DNA is TGTGCCAGCAGTGACTTACAGGGGTTACTGAACACTGAAGCTTTCTTT. Protein sequence: CASSDLQGLLNTEAFF.

The rearrangement links TRBV6-6 to TRBJ1-2; 7 bases map to TRBD1. The CDR3 sequence is 13 residues long. Germline CDR1 MNHNY, CDR2 SVGAGI (reference sequence). The junction had 7 bases not matched to a gene; V was cut back by 6 bases and J by 6 bases. The chain's CDR3 is CASRIQGEDGYTF. The CDR3 coding sequence is TGTGCCAGCAGGATCCAGGGGGAGGATGGCTACACCTTC.